The 25 T cell receptor beta chains given below trace back to one sample, sequenced in a study of T cell clonotyping in hematopoietic cell transplantation. Measured with immunoSEQ multiplex PCR; TCRdb has only the in-frame clones, and not every one. The table lists around 10,000 clones, approximately 93% of them singletons. The sample consisted of PBMCs, taken 100 days after allogeneic stem cell transplant. The receptors were sampled from a male patient in his 50s who had an allogeneic stem cell transplant from a related donor, so T cells may come from the graft donor. Some clones in this sample may be carry-over from other donors' samples.

The chain is built from TRBV7-6 and TRBJ1-1; tentative D call: TRBD1 (6 bases). Deletions cut 5 bases from V and 4 bases from J, with 11 bases between. The CDR3 totals 13 residues. Germline V gene data show CDR1 as SGHVS and CDR2 as FNYEAQ. The CDR3 DNA reads TGTGCCAGCAGCCCCCAAGGGGGCACTGAAGCTTTCTTT. Its protein product is CASSPQGGTEAFF.

This chain connects TRBV9 to TRBJ2-5; 10 bases are shared with TRBD2. The CDR3 sequence is 16 residues long. The V segment lost 0 bases and the J segment 4 bases; nucleotides outside the gene matches: 6. Germline V CDR1 and CDR2: SGDLS, YYNGEE. The CDR3: CASSVVLAGSIETQYF. Written as DNA, the CDR3 is TGTGCCAGCAGCGTAGTACTAGCGGGGAGTATAGAGACCCAGTACTTC.

The chain has TRBV6-5 and TRBJ2-7; weak D call: TRBD2 (5 bases). The CDR3 spans 11 residues. Trimming shortened V by 7 bases and J by 6 bases, and 10 bases separated the two germline ends. Germline values: CDR1 MNHEY, CDR2 SVGAGI. The CDR3 loop reads CASIRGREQYF. CDR3 coding DNA: TGTGCCAGCATCCGGGGTCGCGAGCAGTACTTC.

V gene TRBV15 combines with J gene TRBJ1-2; unclear D gene. The V and J ends lost 8 bases and 1 base respectively, with 14 bases between them. The CDR3 covers 14 residues. CDR1 LNHNV and CDR2 YYDKDF come from the germline V gene (reference sequence). The chain's CDR3 is CATRPRAVNYGYTF. CDR3 in DNA: TGTGCCACCCGACCGCGGGCGGTTAACTATGGCTACACCTTC.

V is TRBV4-3 and J is TRBJ1-1; TRBD1 might be the D (5 bases). Between the trimmed V and J ends, which lost 0 bases and 11 bases, there was a span of 10 bases. The germline gives CDR1 LGHNA, CDR2 YSLEER. The CDR3 totals 12 residues. CDR3 bases: TGCGCCAGCAGCCAAGATCACAGGCAGGCTTTCTTT. The encoded protein is CASSQDHRQAFF.

This chain joins TRBV28 and TRBJ2-7; D gene unclear. The V end was cut by 3 bases, the J end by 5 bases, with 11 bases between. The CDR3 is 13 residues long. Germline-derived CDR1 and CDR2 are MDHEN and SYDVKM. CDR3 sequence: CASSFRKTDEQYF. The CDR3 DNA is TGTGCCAGCAGTTTTCGCAAGACGGACGAGCAGTACTTC.

V and J are TRBV6-1 and TRBJ2-7, with 9 nucleotides matching TRBD1. Trimming at V came to 5 bases and at J to 3 bases, leaving 5 bases not matched to a gene. This CDR3 is 14 amino acids long. Per the germline V gene, CDR1 is MNHNS and CDR2 is SASEGT. For the CDR3, the DNA is TGTGCCAGCAGTCTTCGGACAGGGGTCTACGAGCAGTACTTC. This gives the protein CASSLRTGVYEQYF.

The rearrangement links TRBV20-1 to TRBJ1-2; a weak D match, TRBD1 (5 bases). The germline V gene encodes CDR1 DFQATT and CDR2 SNEGSKA (reference sequence). Trimming removed 6 bases from V and 8 bases from J, with 13 bases in between. CDR3 length: 11 amino acids. The CDR3 region is CSAGGARGYTF. The CDR3 nucleotides read TGCAGTGCGGGAGGGGCGAGAGGCTACACCTTC.

V gene TRBV2 combines with J gene TRBJ2-5; 7 positions agree with TRBD2. This CDR3 region has 16 residues. The V segment lost 2 bases and the J segment 5 bases; nucleotides outside the gene matches: 11. CDR1 SNHLY and CDR2 FYNNEI come from the germline V gene. In nucleotides, the CDR3 is TGTGCCAGCAGTGAATCTGTAACGCTAGCGGTTGAGACCCAGTACTTC. Amino acids: CASSESVTLAVETQYF.

The V call is TRBV27, the J call TRBJ2-7, with TRBD1 matching over 7 bases. The germline gives CDR1 MNHEY, CDR2 SMNVEV (reference sequence). V lost 6 bases to trimming and J lost 5 bases; unmatched junction nucleotides: 19. The CDR3 runs 17 residues. CDR3 sequence: CASRRLRPTGKFDEQYF. CDR3 DNA: TGTGCCAGCAGGCGCCTAAGGCCGACAGGGAAGTTCGACGAGCAGTACTTC.

This rearrangement joins TRBV2 to TRBJ1-5, with 8 nucleotides matching TRBD1. Per germline, CDR1 SNHLY and CDR2 FYNNEI. Losses at the gene ends were 5 bases for V and 5 bases for J; bases not matched to a gene: 5. The CDR3 is 14 amino acids. CDR3 loop: CASSWDRKDQPQHF. The DNA for the CDR3 is TGTGCCAGCAGTTGGGACAGGAAAGATCAGCCCCAGCATTTT.

This chain joins TRBV9 and TRBJ1-1, with TRBD1 as a possible D gene (6 bases). The V and J ends lost 4 bases and 2 bases respectively, with 15 bases between them. The CDR3 length is 15 residues. Germline V gene lookup returns CDR1 SGDLS and CDR2 YYNGEE. The CDR3 here is CASSPGQKINTEAFF. The DNA of the CDR3 is TGTGCCAGCAGCCCCGGACAGAAAATTAACACTGAAGCTTTCTTT.

CDR3: CASSLYRGLGNQPQHF. The CDR3 DNA reads as TGTGCCAGCAGTTTATACAGGGGGCTCGGCAATCAGCCCCAGCATTTT. This chain links TRBV28 with TRBJ1-5; TRBD1 matches at 9 bases. From germline, CDR1 is MDHEN and CDR2 SYDVKM. J was trimmed by 2 bases and V by 1 base; bases with no gene match: 3. This CDR3 region has 16 residues.

The chain uses TRBV28 and TRBJ1-5; no clear D. The CDR3 has 15 amino acids. Trimming removed 5 bases from V and 5 bases from J, with 16 bases in between. CDR1 MDHEN and CDR2 SYDVKM come from the germline V gene. The CDR3 bases are TGTGCCAGCAGTCCCAGGCCTAATAACTATCAGCCCCAGCATTTT. Translation: CASSPRPNNYQPQHF.

The CDR3: CASARTGGVYEQYF. In DNA, the CDR3 is TGTGCCAGCGCCCGGACAGGGGGCGTATACGAGCAGTACTTC. J is TRBJ2-7 and V is TRBV27; 11 bases are a match to TRBD1. CDR1 is MNHEY and CDR2 is SMNVEV in the germline V gene (reference sequence). V trimming: 8 bases; J trimming: 4 bases; junction bases outside the gene matches: 7. The CDR3 sequence is 14 residues long.

The chain carries TRBV5-1 and TRBJ2-5, with 11 bases aligning to TRBD2. Germline V gene data show CDR1 as SGHRS and CDR2 as YFSETQ. J gave up 5 bases and V 3 bases, and 12 bases lay outside the gene matches. This CDR3 is built from 17 residues. CDR3: CASSSPSGGSYWETQYF. DNA of the CDR3: TGCGCCAGCAGCTCCCCTAGCGGGGGGTCTTATTGGGAGACCCAGTACTTC.

The chain uses TRBV27 and TRBJ1-1, with a weak D call TRBD1 (5 bases). Between the trimmed V and J ends, which lost 6 bases and 4 bases, there was a span of 12 bases. CDR1 and CDR2 from the germline V gene are MNHEY and SMNVEV (reference sequence). This CDR3 is built from 13 residues. As DNA, the CDR3 is TGTGCCAGCAGCCTCAGGGCGGTCACTGAAGCTTTCTTT. Translating gives CASSLRAVTEAFF.

The chain recombines TRBV6-7 with TRBJ2-7; no firm D call. TRBV6-7 is an open reading frame, and its role is uncertain. Trimming left V 0 bases short and J 3 bases short, with 18 bases between. The CDR3 extends over 17 amino acids. CDR3 coding DNA: TGTGCCAGCAGTTACTCGGAGACTCGCGAACTCGACTACGAGCAGTACTTC. Residues: CASSYSETRELDYEQYF.

The chain carries TRBV25-1 and TRBJ2-1; D is perhaps TRBD1 (6 bases). The CDR3 spans 15 residues. Germline V gene lookup returns CDR1 MGHDK and CDR2 SYGVNS. Trimming took off 4 bases at V and 8 bases at J, with 18 bases between the two ends. The CDR3 nucleotides are TGTGCCAGCAGTGCCCGCCAGGGGATCGAGGATGAGCAGTTCTTC. Its protein is CASSARQGIEDEQFF.

The gene calls are TRBV11-2 and TRBJ1-1; TRBD1 matches at 7 bases. Per germline, CDR1 SGHAT and CDR2 FQNNGV. Trimming cost V 5 bases and J 1 base; bases outside gene matches: 7. The CDR3 is 15 residues long. This chain's CDR3 is CASSHGQGENTEAFF. CDR3 DNA sequence: TGTGCCAGCAGCCACGGTCAGGGGGAGAACACTGAAGCTTTCTTT.

As to this clone: A read error may account for a junction end that differs from germline. The same CDR3 is also encoded by other DNA sequences in this sample. CDR3 sequence: CASSLRQRYPYF. CDR3 bases: TGTGCCAGCAGCCTCCGACAGCGGTACCCCTACTTC. V gene TRBV13 combines with J gene TRBJ1-2, with a weak D call TRBD1 (5 bases). The CDR3 runs 12 residues. Germline CDR1 and CDR2: PRHDT and FYEKMQ (reference sequence).

V usage is TRBV30 and J usage is TRBJ1-2, with 8 positions matching TRBD1. Germline V gene data show CDR1 as GTSNPN and CDR2 as SVGIG (reference sequence). V trimming: 1 base; J trimming: 6 bases; junction bases outside the gene matches: 7. This CDR3 contains 14 residues. CDR3 sequence reads: CAWSEGQGSHGYTF. In DNA, the CDR3 is TGTGCCTGGAGTGAAGGACAGGGTAGTCATGGCTACACCTTC.

This clone was recorded once. The chain joins TRBV2 to TRBJ2-3, with TRBD1 matching 8 bases. This CDR3 has 15 amino acids. Losses at the gene ends were 1 base for V and 1 base for J; bases not matched to a gene: 1. The germline gives CDR1 SNHLY, CDR2 FYNNEI. CDR3 amino acids: CASSEVDRGTDTQYF. CDR3 DNA: TGTGCCAGCAGTGAAGTGGACAGGGGCACAGATACGCAGTATTTT.

The chain employs TRBV5-6 and TRBJ2-3; D remains ambiguous. Germline loops: CDR1 SGHDT, CDR2 YYEEEE. The V end was cut by 1 base, the J end by 1 base, with 4 bases between. This CDR3 is 13 amino acids long. CDR3 protein: CASSLSGTDTQYF. For the CDR3, the DNA is TGTGCCAGCAGCTTGTCAGGCACAGATACGCAGTATTTT.

The chain uses TRBV29-1 and TRBJ2-7, with TRBD1 matching over 12 bases. The CDR3 is made up of 14 amino acids. J gave up 6 bases and V 4 bases, and 7 bases lay outside the gene matches. From germline, CDR1 is SQVTM and CDR2 ANQGSEA. CDR3 loop: CSVGPGTGGGEQYF. The CDR3 bases are TGCAGCGTTGGTCCGGGGACAGGGGGCGGCGAGCAGTACTTC.